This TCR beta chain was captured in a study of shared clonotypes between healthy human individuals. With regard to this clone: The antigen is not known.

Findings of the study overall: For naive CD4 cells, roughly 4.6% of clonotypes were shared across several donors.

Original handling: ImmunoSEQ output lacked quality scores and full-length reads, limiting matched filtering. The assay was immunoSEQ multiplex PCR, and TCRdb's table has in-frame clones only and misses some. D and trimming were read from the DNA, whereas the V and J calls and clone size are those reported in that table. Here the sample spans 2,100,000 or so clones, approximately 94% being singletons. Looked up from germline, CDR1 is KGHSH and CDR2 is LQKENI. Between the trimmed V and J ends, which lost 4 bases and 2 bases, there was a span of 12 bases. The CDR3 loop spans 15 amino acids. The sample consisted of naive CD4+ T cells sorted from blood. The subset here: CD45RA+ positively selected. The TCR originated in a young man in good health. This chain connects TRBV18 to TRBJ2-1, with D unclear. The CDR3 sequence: CASSQEASPYNEQFF. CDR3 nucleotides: TGTGCCAGCTCACAGGAAGCCTCTCCCTACAATGAGCAGTTCTTC.